Here is one TCR beta chain with its context. No antigen is known for it. This sample was included in a study of cytomegalovirus exposure and HLA in healthy donors. Primers included in the PCR were 60 Vbeta and 13 Jbeta primers. Here immunoSEQ multiplex PCR was the method, and the copy in TCRdb shows in-frame clones only, minus some. The sample holds around 180,000 clones, over 60% seen once. Study observations and caveats: No immune exposure information besides CMV serostatus was available. Among TCR sequences, most were rare, though some public TCRs appeared in many donors.

The CDR3 extends over 13 amino acids. V was trimmed by 8 bases and J by 9 bases, leaving 20 bases between them. The germline V gene encodes CDR1 GTSNPN and CDR2 SVGIG (reference sequence). The sequence was obtained from a woman aged 40 to 50 in good health and CMV-seronegative. Source material: PBMCs. The chain has TRBV30 and TRBJ2-1; TRBD2 might be the D (6 bases). CDR3 DNA sequence: TGTGCCCATGTTGAGGGGACTCCGCGTGAGCAGTTCTTC. It specifies CAHVEGTPREQFF. Filled out from reference TRBV30 and TRBJ2-1, the complete variable domain reads SQTIHQWPATLVQPVGSPLSLECTVEGTSNPNLYWYRQAAGRGLQLLFYSVGIGQISSEVPQNLSASRPQDRQFILSSKKLLLSDSGFYLCAHVEGTPREQFFGPGTRLTVL.